This T cell receptor (beta chain) was sequenced for a study of OX40 agonist ivuxolimab in advanced cancers. Assay used: immunoSEQ multiplex PCR; TCRdb lists only in-frame clones, some missing. The table shows around 84,000 clones, with less than 85% occurring only once. In germline, CDR1 is LNHDA, CDR2 SQIVND (reference sequence). This CDR3 comprises 15 residues. V was shortened by 0 bases and J by 3 bases, with 6 bases between the two germline ends. The clonotype originates from an adult with an advanced solid tumor such as melanoma, head and neck, liver or kidney cancer. The specimen comprised CD4+ or CD8+ T cells sorted from blood, sampled in a trial of the OX40 agonist ivuxolimab. The gene calls are TRBV19 and TRBJ2-6, with D unresolved. Written as DNA, the CDR3 is TGTGCCAGTAGTATAGAGGACGTTGGGGCCAACGTCCTGACTTTC. As protein: CASSIEDVGANVLTF.